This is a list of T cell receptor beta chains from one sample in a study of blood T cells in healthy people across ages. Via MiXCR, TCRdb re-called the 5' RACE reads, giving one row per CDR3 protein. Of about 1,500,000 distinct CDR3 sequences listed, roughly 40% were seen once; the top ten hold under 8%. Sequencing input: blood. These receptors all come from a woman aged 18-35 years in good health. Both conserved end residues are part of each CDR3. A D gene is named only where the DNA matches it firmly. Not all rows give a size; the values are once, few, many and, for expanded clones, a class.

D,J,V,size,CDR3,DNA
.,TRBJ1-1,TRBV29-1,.,CSYGGGHNTMNTEAFF,TGCAGCTACGGGGGGGGACACAACACGATGAACACTGAAGCTTTCTTT
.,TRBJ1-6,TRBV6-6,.,CASSSEGSPLHF,TGTGCCAGCAGCTCCGAAGGGTCACCCCTCCACTTT
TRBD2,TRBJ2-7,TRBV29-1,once,CSAPGTTSGEQYF,TGCAGCGCCCCCGGGACTACCTCCGGGGAGCAGTACTTC
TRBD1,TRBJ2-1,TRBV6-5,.,CASSYSTGGHEQFF,TGTGCCAGCAGTTACTCGACAGGGGGCCATGAGCAGTTCTTC
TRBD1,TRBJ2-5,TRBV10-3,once,CAIKPRQGGETQYF,TGTGCCATCAAGCCGAGACAGGGGGGAGAGACCCAGTACTTC
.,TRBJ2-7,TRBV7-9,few,CASSPEVSYEQYF,TGTGCCAGCAGCCCGGAGGTCTCCTACGAGCAGTACTTC
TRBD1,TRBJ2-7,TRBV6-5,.,CASADQGQRAYEQYF,TGTGCCAGCGCGGACCAGGGACAGAGGGCCTACGAGCAGTACTTC
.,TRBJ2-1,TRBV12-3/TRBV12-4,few,CASSFWVPSYNEQFF,TGTGCCAGCAGTTTCTGGGTCCCCTCCTACAATGAGCAGTTCTTC
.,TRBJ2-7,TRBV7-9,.,CAAGEQYF,TGTGCCGCGGGGGAGCAGTACTTC
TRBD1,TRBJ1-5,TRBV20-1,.,CSAAGTVNQPQHF,TGCAGTGCTGCCGGGACAGTAAATCAGCCCCAGCATTTT
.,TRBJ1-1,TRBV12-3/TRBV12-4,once,CASSLRMGQQAFF,TGTGCCAGCAGTTTGCGTATGGGTCAGCAAGCTTTCTTT
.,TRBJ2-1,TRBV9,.,CASSGIMGPSYNEQFF,TGTGCCAGCAGCGGGATTATGGGGCCATCCTACAATGAGCAGTTCTTC
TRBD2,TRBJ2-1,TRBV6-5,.,CASSSRLAGGSYNEQFF,TGTGCCAGCAGTTCAAGACTAGCGGGAGGGTCCTACAATGAGCAGTTCTTC
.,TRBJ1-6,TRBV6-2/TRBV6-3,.,CASRDLGRSLADNSPLHF,TGTGCCAGCAGAGATCTGGGCAGGTCCCTCGCGGATAATTCACCCCTCCACTTT
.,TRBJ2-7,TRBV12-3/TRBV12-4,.,CASSLVSGRRDEQYF,TGTGCCAGCAGCCTAGTCTCGGGAAGACGCGACGAGCAGTACTTC
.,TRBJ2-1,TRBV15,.,CATSRESGAYNEQFF,TGTGCCACCAGCAGAGAGTCAGGGGCCTACAATGAGCAGTTCTTC
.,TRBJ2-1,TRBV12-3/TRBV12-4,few,CASSLARGGEQFF,TGTGCCAGCAGTTTAGCGCGTGGGGGGGAGCAGTTCTTC
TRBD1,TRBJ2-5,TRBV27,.,CASRVGDRDLSEQYF,TGTGCCAGCAGGGTTGGGGACAGGGATCTTTCTGAGCAGTACTTC
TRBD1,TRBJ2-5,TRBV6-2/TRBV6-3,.,CASSRDRGKQYF,TGTGCCAGCAGCCGAGACAGGGGGAAGCAGTACTTC
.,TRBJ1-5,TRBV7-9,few,CASSPSGISGQHF,TGTGCCAGCAGCCCTTCCGGAATCAGTGGCCAGCATTTT
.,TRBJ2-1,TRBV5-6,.,CASSFVGLGPYNEQFF,TGTGCCAGCAGCTTCGTTGGGCTAGGGCCCTACAATGAGCAGTTCTTC
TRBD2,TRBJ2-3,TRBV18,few,CATERQRGTSTDTQYF,TGTGCCACCGAGCGCCAGCGGGGGACTAGCACAGATACGCAGTATTTT
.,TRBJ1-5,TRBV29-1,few,CSVRRGEGQPQHF,TGCAGCGTCCGTCGGGGAGAGGGTCAGCCCCAGCATTTT
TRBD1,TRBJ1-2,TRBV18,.,CASSPVTGEANYGYTF,TGTGCCAGCTCACCAGTAACAGGGGAAGCTAACTATGGCTACACCTTC
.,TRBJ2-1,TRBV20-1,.,CSARATWDEQFF,TGCAGTGCTAGGGCGACGTGGGATGAGCAGTTCTTC
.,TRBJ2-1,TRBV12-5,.,CASGFYGGPSNEQFF,TGTGCTAGTGGTTTTTACGGGGGCCCGTCGAATGAGCAGTTCTTC
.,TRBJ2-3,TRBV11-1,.,CASSMEGDTQYF,TGTGCCAGCAGCATGGAGGGCGATACGCAGTATTTT
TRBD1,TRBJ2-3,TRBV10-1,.,CASSDLTGGSLVTDTQYF,TGCGCCAGCAGTGACCTAACAGGGGGATCGCTTGTCACAGATACGCAGTATTTT
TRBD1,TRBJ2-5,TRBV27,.,CASSPRQGPETQYF,TGTGCCAGCAGTCCTCGACAGGGTCCAGAGACCCAGTACTTC
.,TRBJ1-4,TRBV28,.,CASSSRSPGRTNEKLFF,TGTGCCAGCAGCTCACGGAGCCCGGGGCGAACTAATGAAAAACTGTTTTTT
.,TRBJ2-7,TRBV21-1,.,CASRDTGKYEQYF,TGTGCCAGCAGGGACACCGGAAAGTACGAGCAGTACTTC
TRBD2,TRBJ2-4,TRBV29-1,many,CSVASSGLAKNIQYF,TGCAGCGTTGCGTCTAGCGGGCTAGCCAAAAACATTCAGTACTTC
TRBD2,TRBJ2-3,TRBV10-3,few,CAISDSWEGDTQYF,TGTGCCATCAGCGATAGTTGGGAGGGAGATACGCAGTATTTT
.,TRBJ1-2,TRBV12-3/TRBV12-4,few,CASSLGEMGRRYGYTF,TGTGCCAGCAGTTTAGGGGAAATGGGACGGAGGTATGGCTACACCTTC
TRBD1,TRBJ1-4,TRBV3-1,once,CASSQGQGAKVGKLFF,TGTGCCAGCAGCCAGGGACAGGGGGCAAAAGTCGGAAAACTGTTTTTT
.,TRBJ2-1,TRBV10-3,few,CAISELGDEQFF,TGTGCCATCAGTGAGTTGGGAGATGAGCAGTTCTTC
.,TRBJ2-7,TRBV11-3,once,CASSTRPVGQYF,TGTGCCAGCAGCACCCGACCGGTAGGGCAGTACTTC
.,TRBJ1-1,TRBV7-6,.,CASSSAGAATEAFF,TGTGCCAGCAGCTCCGCAGGTGCGGCGACTGAAGCTTTCTTT
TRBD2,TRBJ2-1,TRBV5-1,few,CASSPHKREKVNEQFF,TGCGCCAGCAGCCCCCACAAGCGGGAGAAGGTCAATGAGCAGTTCTTC
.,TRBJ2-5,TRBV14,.,CASSQRGKEQYF,TGTGCCAGCAGCCAACGAGGAAAGGAGCAGTACTTC
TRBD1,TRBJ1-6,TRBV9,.,CVSSAFQGGNSPLHF,TGTGTCAGCAGCGCCTTTCAGGGGGGAAATTCACCCCTCCACTTT